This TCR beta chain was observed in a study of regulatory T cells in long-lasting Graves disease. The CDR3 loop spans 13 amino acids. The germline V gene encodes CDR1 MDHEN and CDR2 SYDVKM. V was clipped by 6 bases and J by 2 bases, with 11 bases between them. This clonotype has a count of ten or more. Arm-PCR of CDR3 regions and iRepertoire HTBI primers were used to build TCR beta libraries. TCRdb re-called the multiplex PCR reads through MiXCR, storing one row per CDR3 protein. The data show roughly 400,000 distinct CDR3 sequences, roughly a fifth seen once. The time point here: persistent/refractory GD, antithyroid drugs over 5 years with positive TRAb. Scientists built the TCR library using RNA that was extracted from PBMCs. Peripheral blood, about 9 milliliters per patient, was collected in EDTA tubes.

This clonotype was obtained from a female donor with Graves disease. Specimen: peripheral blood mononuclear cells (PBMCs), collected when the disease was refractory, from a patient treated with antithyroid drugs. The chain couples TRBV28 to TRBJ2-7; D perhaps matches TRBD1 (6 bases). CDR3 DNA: TGTGCCAGCAGGCTGACAGGCACCTACGAGCAGTACTTC. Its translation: CASRLTGTYEQYF. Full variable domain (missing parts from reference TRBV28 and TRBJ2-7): DVKVTQSSRYLVKRTGEKVFLECVQDMDHENMFWYRQDPGLGLRLIYFSYDVKMKEKGDIPEGYSVSREKKERFSLILESASTNQTSMYLCASRLTGTYEQYFGPGTRLTVT.